The present T cell receptor beta chain was sequenced within a study of blood T cell repertoires in COVID-19. In the study overall: The origin of the acute and convalescent COVID-19 samples was the United States, Italy and Spain. Sample material is recorded as cDNA or gDNA derived from T cells, B-cell-depleted T cells, or PBMCs.

Study processing details: Cell counts per sample came from amplifying reference gene primers. Data came from immunoSEQ multiplex PCR; TCRdb stores just in-frame clones and leaves some out. D and trimming come from the DNA, and the V and J calls and clone size come from that table. Here the sample spans some 400,000 clones, more than 65% being singletons. CDR1 and CDR2 (germline): MNHEY, SMNVEV (reference sequence). Trimming took off 5 bases at V and 1 base at J, with 20 bases between the two ends. The CDR3 contains 17 residues. The specimen was peripheral blood. The V gene is TRBV27, the J gene TRBJ1-1, with a weak D call TRBD1 (5 bases). The origin of this receptor is a human donor with acute or convalescent COVID-19. The donor label of this sample is uncertain. CDR3 loop: CASSPQLAGGRNTEAFF. As DNA, the CDR3 is TGTGCCAGCAGTCCTCAGCTGGCCGGGGGGAGGAACACTGAAGCTTTCTTT.